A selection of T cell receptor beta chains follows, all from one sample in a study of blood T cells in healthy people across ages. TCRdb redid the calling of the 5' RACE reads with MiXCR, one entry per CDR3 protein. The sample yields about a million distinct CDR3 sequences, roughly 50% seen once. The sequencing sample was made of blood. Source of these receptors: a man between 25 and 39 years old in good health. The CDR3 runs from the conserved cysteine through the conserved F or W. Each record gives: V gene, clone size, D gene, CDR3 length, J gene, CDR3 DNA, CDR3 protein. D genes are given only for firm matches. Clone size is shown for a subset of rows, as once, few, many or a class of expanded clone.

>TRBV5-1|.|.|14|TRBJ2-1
TGCGCCAGCAGCCCCGGTGGACAGTACAATGAGCAGTTCTTC
CASSPGGQYNEQFF
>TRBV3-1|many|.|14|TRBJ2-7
TGTGCCAGCAGCCAGACTAGGGGATCTTACGAGCAGTACTTC
CASSQTRGSYEQYF
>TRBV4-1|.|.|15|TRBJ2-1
TGCGCCAGCAGCCAAGATCTAGGGGACTTCAATGAGCAGTTCTTC
CASSQDLGDFNEQFF
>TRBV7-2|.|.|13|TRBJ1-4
TGTGCCAGCAGCCCCCGCTATACTGAAAAACTGTTTTTT
CASSPRYTEKLFF
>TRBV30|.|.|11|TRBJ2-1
TGTGCCTGGAGTTGGGGAAGTGAGCAGTTCTTC
CAWSWGSEQFF
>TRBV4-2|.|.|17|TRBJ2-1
TGTGCCAGCAGCCAGGACTACGGGCCACTATCGTACAATGAGCAGTTCTTC
CASSQDYGPLSYNEQFF
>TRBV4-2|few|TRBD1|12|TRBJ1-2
TGTGCCAGCAGCCGAACAGGGGGCGGCTACACCTTC
CASSRTGGGYTF
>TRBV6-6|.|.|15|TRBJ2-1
TGTGCCAGCAGTTACGTCGGGTCCAGCCGAAATGAGCAGTTCTTC
CASSYVGSSRNEQFF
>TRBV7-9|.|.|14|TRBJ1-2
TGTGCCAGCAGTCCTGTAGGGTCCTCGGACGGCTACACCTTC
CASSPVGSSDGYTF
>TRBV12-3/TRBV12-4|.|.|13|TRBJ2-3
TGTGCCAGCAGTTTCGCGCTCGGAGATACGCAGTATTTT
CASSFALGDTQYF
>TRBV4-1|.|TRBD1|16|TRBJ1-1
TGCGCCAGCAGCCAAGGTTCAGGACAGGGCCACACTGAAGCTTTCTTT
CASSQGSGQGHTEAFF
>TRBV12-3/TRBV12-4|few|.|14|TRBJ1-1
TGTGCCAGCACCCTCCGGGGCGGGAACACTGAAGCTTTCTTT
CASTLRGGNTEAFF
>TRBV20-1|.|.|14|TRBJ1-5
TGCAGTGCTAGTCTCGTCCTGGAAGATCAGCCCCAGCATTTT
CSASLVLEDQPQHF
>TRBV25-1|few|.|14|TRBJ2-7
TGTGCCAGCAGTGAATATGAGGGTCCCTACGAGCAGTACTTC
CASSEYEGPYEQYF
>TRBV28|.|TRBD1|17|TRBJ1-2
TGTGCCAGCAGTTTAGGAGGACAGGGTCCCCGGTTCTATGGCTACACCTTC
CASSLGGQGPRFYGYTF
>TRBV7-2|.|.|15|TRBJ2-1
TGTGCCAGCAGCCGTCAAGGGGGGGAAGGAAATGAGCAGTTCTTC
CASSRQGGEGNEQFF
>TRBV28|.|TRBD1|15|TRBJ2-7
TGTGCCAGCAGTTTATTGGCAGGGGGCTCAGGCGAGCAGTACTTC
CASSLLAGGSGEQYF
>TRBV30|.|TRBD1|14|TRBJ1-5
TGTGCCTGGAGTGGGGGAGGAGGGGGCCAGCCCCAGCATTTT
CAWSGGGGGQPQHF
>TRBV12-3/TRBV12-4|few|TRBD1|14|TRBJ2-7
TGTGCCAGCAGTCGTACAGGGGTCGGCTACGAGCAGTACTTC
CASSRTGVGYEQYF
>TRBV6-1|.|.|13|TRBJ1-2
TGTGCCAGCAGTGGTGGGAACTTCTATGGCTACACCTTC
CASSGGNFYGYTF
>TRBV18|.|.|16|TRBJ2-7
TGTGCCAGCTCACCAGGGACAACTCGGAACTCCTACGAGCAGTACTTC
CASSPGTTRNSYEQYF
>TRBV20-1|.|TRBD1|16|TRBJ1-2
TGCAGTGCTAGAGATACGGGGACAGAGAGACACTATGGCTACACCTTC
CSARDTGTERHYGYTF
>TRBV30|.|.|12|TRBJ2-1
TGTGCCTGGAGTGTAAAAGGACGGGGGCAGTTCTTC
CAWSVKGRGQFF
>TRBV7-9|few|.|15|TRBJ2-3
TGTGCCAGCAGCCCGACGGGCCAGACCACAGATACGCAGTATTTT
CASSPTGQTTDTQYF
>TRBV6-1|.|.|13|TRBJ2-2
TGTGCCAGCTCAAGATTAGACACCGGGGAGCTGTTTTTT
CASSRLDTGELFF
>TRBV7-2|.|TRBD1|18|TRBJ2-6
TGTGCCAGCAGCTCAGGGGGCAGTAGTCTCTCTGGGGCCAACGTCCTGACTTTC
CASSSGGSSLSGANVLTF
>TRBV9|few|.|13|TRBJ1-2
TGTGCCAGCAGCGTAGTAGGGAACTATGGCTACACCTTC
CASSVVGNYGYTF
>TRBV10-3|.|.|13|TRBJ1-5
TGTGCCATCAGGGACAGAAGCAATCAGCCCCAGCATTTT
CAIRDRSNQPQHF
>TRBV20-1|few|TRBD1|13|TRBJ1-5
TGCAGTGCTGGGACAGGCATCAATCAGCCCCAGCATTTT
CSAGTGINQPQHF
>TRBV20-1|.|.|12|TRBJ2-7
TGCAGTGCTCCCGCCCGGAGGGGGGAGCAGTACTTC
CSAPARRGEQYF
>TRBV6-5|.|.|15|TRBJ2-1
TGTGCCAGCAGTTTCACGGAGGCAGGGTGGGATGAGCAGTTCTTC
CASSFTEAGWDEQFF
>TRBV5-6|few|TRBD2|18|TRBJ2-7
TGTGCCAGCAGCTTGGCCCGGCTAGCGGGGGCCCGTCGTCACGAGCAGTACTTC
CASSLARLAGARRHEQYF
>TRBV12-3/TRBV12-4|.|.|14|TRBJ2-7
TGTACCAGCAGTTATGGAGGAGGGAACAATGAGCAGTACTTC
CTSSYGGGNNEQYF
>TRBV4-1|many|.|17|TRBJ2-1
TGCGCCAGCAGCCAAGTATGGTCTTCCGAAGACAGTGATGAGCAGTTCTTC
CASSQVWSSEDSDEQFF
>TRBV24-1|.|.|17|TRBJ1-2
TGTGCCGCCAGTGATTCCAGGGCACTAAAAGCTAACTATGGCTACACCTTC
CAASDSRALKANYGYTF